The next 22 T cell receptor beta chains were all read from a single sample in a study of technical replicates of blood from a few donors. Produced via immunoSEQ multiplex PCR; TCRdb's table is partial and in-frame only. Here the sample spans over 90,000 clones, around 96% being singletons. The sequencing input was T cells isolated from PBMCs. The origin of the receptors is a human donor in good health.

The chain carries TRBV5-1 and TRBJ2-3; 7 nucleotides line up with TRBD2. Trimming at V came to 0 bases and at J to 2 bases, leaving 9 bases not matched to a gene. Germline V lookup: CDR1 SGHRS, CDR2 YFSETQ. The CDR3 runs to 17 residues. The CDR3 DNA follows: TGCGCCAGCAGCTTGGCTAAGCGGGGTCTAAACACAGATACGCAGTATTTT. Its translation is CASSLAKRGLNTDTQYF.

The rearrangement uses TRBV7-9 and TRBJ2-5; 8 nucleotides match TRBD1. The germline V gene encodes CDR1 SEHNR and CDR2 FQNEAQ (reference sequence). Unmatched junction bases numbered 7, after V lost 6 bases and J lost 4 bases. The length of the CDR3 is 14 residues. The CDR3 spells CASSVGQGLETQYF. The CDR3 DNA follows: TGTGCCAGCAGTGTAGGACAGGGTTTAGAGACCCAGTACTTC.

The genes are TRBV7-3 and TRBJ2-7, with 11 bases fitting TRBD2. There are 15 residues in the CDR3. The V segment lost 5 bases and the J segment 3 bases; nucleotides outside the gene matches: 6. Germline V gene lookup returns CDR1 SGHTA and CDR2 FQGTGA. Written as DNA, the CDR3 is TGTGCCAGCAGCATCCTAGCGGGAGGATTCTACGAGCAGTACTTC. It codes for CASSILAGGFYEQYF.

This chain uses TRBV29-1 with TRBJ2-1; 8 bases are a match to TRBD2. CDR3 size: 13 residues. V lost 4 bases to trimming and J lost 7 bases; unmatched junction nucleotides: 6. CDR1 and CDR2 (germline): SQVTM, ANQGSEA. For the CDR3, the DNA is TGCAGCGTTGCGGGAGGGGGGCGGAATGAGCAGTTCTTC. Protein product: CSVAGGGRNEQFF.

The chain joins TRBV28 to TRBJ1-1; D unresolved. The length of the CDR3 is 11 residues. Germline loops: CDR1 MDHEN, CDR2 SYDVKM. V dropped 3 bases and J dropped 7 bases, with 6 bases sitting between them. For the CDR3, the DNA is TGTGCCAGCAGTTTGAGACATGAAGCTTTCTTT. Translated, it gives CASSLRHEAFF.

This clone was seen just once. As DNA, the CDR3 is TGTGCCAGCAGCGGCGAATTGGACAGAGAACGCTCCTACGAGCAGTACTTC. Protein product: CASSGELDRERSYEQYF. V is TRBV7-3 and J is TRBJ2-7, with D tentatively TRBD1 (6 bases). This CDR3 contains 17 residues. Germline V gene data show CDR1 as SGHTA and CDR2 as FQGTGA. Trimming left V 5 bases short and J 0 bases short, with 20 bases between. Full variable domain (outside the CDR3, taken from reference TRBV7-3 and TRBJ2-7): GAGVSQTPSNKVTEKGKYVELRCDPISGHTALYWYRQSLGQGPEFLIYFQGTGAADDSGLPNDRFFAVRPEGSVSTLKIQRTERGDSAVYLCASSGELDRERSYEQYFGPGTRLTVT.

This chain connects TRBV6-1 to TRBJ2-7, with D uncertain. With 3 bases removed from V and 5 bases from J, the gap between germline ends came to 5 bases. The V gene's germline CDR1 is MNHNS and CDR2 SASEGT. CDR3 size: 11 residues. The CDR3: CASSEYNEQYF. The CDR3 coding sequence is TGTGCCAGCAGTGAGTATAACGAGCAGTACTTC.

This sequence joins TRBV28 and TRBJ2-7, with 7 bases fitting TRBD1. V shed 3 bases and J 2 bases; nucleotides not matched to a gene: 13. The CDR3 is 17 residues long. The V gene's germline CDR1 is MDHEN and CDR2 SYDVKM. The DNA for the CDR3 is TGTGCCAGCAGTTTGTTAGTCGGGACAGAATCACCCTACGAGCAGTACTTC. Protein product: CASSLLVGTESPYEQYF.

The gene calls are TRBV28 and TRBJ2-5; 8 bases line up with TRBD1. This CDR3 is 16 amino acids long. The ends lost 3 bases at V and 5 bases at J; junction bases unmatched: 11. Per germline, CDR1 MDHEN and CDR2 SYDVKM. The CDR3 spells CASSFFPRTGIETQYF. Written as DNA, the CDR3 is TGTGCCAGCAGTTTCTTTCCTCGGACAGGGATCGAGACCCAGTACTTC. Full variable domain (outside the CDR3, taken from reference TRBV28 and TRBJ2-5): DVKVTQSSRYLVKRTGEKVFLECVQDMDHENMFWYRQDPGLGLRLIYFSYDVKMKEKGDIPEGYSVSREKKERFSLILESASTNQTSMYLCASSFFPRTGIETQYFGPGTRLLVL.

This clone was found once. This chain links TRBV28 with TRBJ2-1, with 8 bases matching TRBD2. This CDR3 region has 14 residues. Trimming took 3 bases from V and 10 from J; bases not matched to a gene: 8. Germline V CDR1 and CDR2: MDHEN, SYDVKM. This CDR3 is CASSFERELGEQFF. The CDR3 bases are TGTGCCAGCAGTTTTGAGCGGGAGCTGGGAGAGCAGTTCTTC.

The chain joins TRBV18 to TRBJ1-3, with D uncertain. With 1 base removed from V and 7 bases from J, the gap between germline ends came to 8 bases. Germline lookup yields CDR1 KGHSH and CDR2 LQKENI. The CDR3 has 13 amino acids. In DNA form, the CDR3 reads TGTGCCAGCTCACCACAAGTGGCCAACACCATATATTTT. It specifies CASSPQVANTIYF.

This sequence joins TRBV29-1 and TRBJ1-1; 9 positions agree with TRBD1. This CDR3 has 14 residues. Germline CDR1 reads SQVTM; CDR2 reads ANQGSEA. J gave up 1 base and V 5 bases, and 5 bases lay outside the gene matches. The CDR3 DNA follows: TGCAGCGTTACCCGACAGGGGGGGAACACTGAAGCTTTCTTT. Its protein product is CSVTRQGGNTEAFF. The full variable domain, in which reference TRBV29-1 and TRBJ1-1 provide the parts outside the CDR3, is SAVISQKPSRDICQRGTSLTIQCQVDSQVTMMFWYRQQPGQSLTLIATANQGSEATYESGFVIDKFPISRPNLTFSTLTVSNMSPEDSSIYLCSVTRQGGNTEAFFGQGTRLTVV.

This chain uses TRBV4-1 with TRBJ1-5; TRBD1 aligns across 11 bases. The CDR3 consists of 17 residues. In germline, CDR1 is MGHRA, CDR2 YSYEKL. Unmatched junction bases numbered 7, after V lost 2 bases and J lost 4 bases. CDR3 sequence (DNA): TGCGCCAGCAGCCAAAGCCGGGACAGGGGGTTTAATCAGCCCCAGCATTTT. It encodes CASSQSRDRGFNQPQHF.

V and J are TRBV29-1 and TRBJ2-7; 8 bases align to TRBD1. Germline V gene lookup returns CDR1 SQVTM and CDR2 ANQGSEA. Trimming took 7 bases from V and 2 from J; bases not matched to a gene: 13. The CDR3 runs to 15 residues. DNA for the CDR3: TGCAGCGCACCAGGAGGACAGGGCGATCCCTACGAGCAGTACTTC. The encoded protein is CSAPGGQGDPYEQYF.

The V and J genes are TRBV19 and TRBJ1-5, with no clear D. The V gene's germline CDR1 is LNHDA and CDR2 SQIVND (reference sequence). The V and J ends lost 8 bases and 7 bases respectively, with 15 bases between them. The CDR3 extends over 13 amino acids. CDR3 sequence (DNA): TGTGCCAGTCGGGCAAGCGGTCCGCAGCCCCAGCATTTT. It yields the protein CASRASGPQPQHF.

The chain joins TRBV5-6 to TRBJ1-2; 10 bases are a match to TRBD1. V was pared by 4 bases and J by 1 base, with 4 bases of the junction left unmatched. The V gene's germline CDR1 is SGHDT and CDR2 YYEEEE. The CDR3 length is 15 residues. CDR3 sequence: CASSPGQGGNYGYTF. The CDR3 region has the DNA TGTGCCAGCAGCCCTGGACAGGGGGGTAACTATGGCTACACCTTC.

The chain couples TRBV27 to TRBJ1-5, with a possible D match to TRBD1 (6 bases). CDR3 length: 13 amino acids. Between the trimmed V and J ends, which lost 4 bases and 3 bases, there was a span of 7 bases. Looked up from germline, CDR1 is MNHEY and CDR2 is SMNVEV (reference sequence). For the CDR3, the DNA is TGTGCCAGCAGTTGGACAGTCAATCAGCCCCAGCATTTT. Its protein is CASSWTVNQPQHF.

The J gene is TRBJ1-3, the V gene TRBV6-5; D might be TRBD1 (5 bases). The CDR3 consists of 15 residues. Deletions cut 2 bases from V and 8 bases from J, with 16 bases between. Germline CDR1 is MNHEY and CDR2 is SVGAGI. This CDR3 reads CASSYRAGRFDTIYF. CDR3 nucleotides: TGTGCCAGCAGTTACCGGGCAGGGCGATTTGACACCATATATTTT.

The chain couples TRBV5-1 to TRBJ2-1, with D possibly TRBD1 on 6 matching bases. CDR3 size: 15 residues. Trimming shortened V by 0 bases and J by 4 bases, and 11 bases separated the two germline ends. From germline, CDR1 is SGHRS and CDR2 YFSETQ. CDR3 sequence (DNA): TGCGCCAGCAGCTTGGAACTGACAGGATACAATGAGCAGTTCTTC. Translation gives CASSLELTGYNEQFF.

The CDR3 protein is CASSLLSRDGYTF. CDR3 nucleotides: TGTGCCAGCAGCTTACTAAGCAGGGATGGCTACACCTTC. The chain uses TRBV11-2 and TRBJ1-2, with D possibly being TRBD1 (5 bases). CDR3 length equals 13 residues. Germline V gives CDR1 SGHAT, CDR2 FQNNGV. V lost 2 bases and J 6 bases, leaving 10 bases between the germline ends.

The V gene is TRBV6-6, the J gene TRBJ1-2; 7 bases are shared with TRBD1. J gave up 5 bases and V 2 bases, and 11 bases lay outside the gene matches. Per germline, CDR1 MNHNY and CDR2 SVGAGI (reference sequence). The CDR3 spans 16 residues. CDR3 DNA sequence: TGTGCCAGCAGTTACCAGAGTGCAGGGGGAATGTATGGCTACACCTTC. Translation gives CASSYQSAGGMYGYTF.

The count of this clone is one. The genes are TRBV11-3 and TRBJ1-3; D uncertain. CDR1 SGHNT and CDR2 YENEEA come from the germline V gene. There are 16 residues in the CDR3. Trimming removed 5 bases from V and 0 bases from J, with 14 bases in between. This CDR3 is CASSTRELSSGNTIYF. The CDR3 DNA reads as TGTGCCAGCAGCACCCGTGAGTTAAGCTCTGGAAACACCATATATTTT.